This T cell receptor (beta chain) was sequenced for a study of low-dose radiotherapy and immunotherapy resistance in tumors. The time point was: before trial treatment. The donors' regimen was nivolumab, ipilimumab, aspirin, low-dose cyclophosphamide and low-dose radiotherapy. TRAV- and TRBV-specific primers, spanning alpha and beta chains, primed first-strand cDNA. PCR amplification of the TCRs was performed with Phusion for 20 PCR cycles, and it relied on a constant-region primer together with a V-primer adapter. Through in vitro transcription, the mRNA that had been isolated was amplified. Each CDR3 protein is one row after TCRdb ran MiXCR on the reads. The sample comprises 70,000 to 90,000 distinct CDR3 sequences, around 17% of which are singletons, and about 2.8% rests with the top ten. The source was PBMCs, collected before treatment. The clonotype comes from a male donor with prostate cancer.

In nucleotides, the CDR3 is TGTGCCAGCAGTTTTTCCCCCTACTACGAGCAGTACTTC. The encoded protein is CASSFSPYYEQYF. The chain joins TRBV27 to TRBJ2-7; D unclear. Trimming cost V 3 bases and J 3 bases, with 9 bases left between them. The CDR3 sequence is 13 residues long. Germline CDR1 reads MNHEY; CDR2 reads SMNVEV (reference sequence).